The present T cell receptor beta chain was sequenced within a study of blood T cells in healthy people across ages (dated by TCRdb to the mid-2010s). About the investigation overall: In model experiments, template switching captured about one uniquely barcoded TCR beta cDNA molecule for every two T cells. To avoid experimental bias, donors of different ages were spread randomly across the sequencing lanes. Two additional independent replicas of 1 million unique cDNA reads from the same blood draw were analyzed for two donors (one aged 18 to 30 and one aged 80 or older). To track age-related changes in TCR beta repertoire diversity, the study relied on deep sequencing normalized with unique cDNA molecular identifiers. Donors were grouped into four age groups: young (average approximately 16 years), middle-aged (39), aged (about 60) and long-lived (less than 85).

Results and caveats for the whole study, not just this receptor: Bulk unsorted PBMC profiling prevented conclusive comparison of naive and antigen-experienced compartments. Because donor CMV infection status was unknown, age-related changes in expanded clonotypes were potentially confounded. Observed TCR beta diversity per million T cells fell roughly linearly with age, and a significant reduction was already apparent by age around 40. A strong correlation was found between observed TCR beta diversity and the percentage of naive T cells measured by flow cytometry. Compared with the aged group, the long-lived group had more naive CD4+ T cells, fewer expanded clones and increased TCR diversity, suggesting age selection. Estimates of total diversity from one million sequenced T cells were regarded as lower bounds and underestimates.

The 40 or so donors, aged roughly 6 to 90 years, were systemically healthy Caucasian individuals from Russia. About 10 milliliters of peripheral blood were drawn from each donor into EDTA-treated Vacutainer tubes. Ficoll-Paque density-gradient centrifugation was used to isolate PBMCs, with at least 7 million per sample. Total RNA was extracted from PBMCs with Trizol reagent, with at least 6 micrograms obtained per sample. The percentages of naive CD45RAhigh/CD27high T cells were determined by flow cytometry on a PBMC aliquot from every donor. This clonotype was counted a few times. Which antigen it targets is not known. No quality values exist for individual bases; no much larger clone is one base distant. Libraries were constructed by 5' RACE. The sample was run on an Illumina HiSeq 2500. The second PCR ran for about 6 to 12 cycles and used a J-beta primer mix along with a sample-barcoded 5' primer. Each TCR beta cDNA molecule received a unique molecular identifier from a template-switch 5' adaptor carrying 12 random nucleotides. Each sample yielded at least 2.5 million CDR3-containing paired-end reads. First-strand cDNA synthesis was performed from all RNA using the Mint cDNA synthesis kit, with priming by a TRBC-specific oligonucleotide. All cDNA was treated with uracil-DNA glycosylase and then went through a first 18-cycle PCR with the universal primers M1SS and BC2_uni_R. The original pipeline was this. Each sample was normalized by randomly selecting 1 million high-quality reads, each carrying a distinct molecular identifier. Reads sharing molecular identifiers were discarded rather than binned into consensus sequences. MiTCR, run with a Q25 quality threshold and the strictest error-elimination algorithm, handled CDR3 identification, clonotype clustering and error correction. A nonparametric unseen species model using Euler transformation provided a lower-bound estimate of total TCR beta diversity. TCRdb reanalyzed the raw reads on its own, using fastp at Q25 for trimming and MiXCR for clone calling, and kept in-frame beta chains. Duplicate CDR3 protein sequences are folded into a single record with the most common DNA and genes. The V and J calls and clone size come from TCRdb's table, not from the authors' own analysis. The sample table records about 1.6 million distinct CDR3 sequences; 34% of these occur just once. The ten largest clonotypes hold around 10% of the sample.

Counted from cysteine to phenylalanine, this CDR3 has 17 amino acids. Just CDR3 DNA is preserved here, 51 bases in frame from base 1. The V end loses 0 bases and the J end loses 7 bases, and a stretch of 20 bases separates them. The germline V gene (reference sequence) sets CDR1 to LGHDT and CDR2 to YNNKEL. The sequenced material came from blood. This sequence was found in a woman between 25 and 40 years old in good health. Recombination connected TRBV3-1 to TRBJ2-3; a weak D assignment points to TRBD2 (5 bases agree). The nucleotide sequence is given as TGTGCCAGCAGCCAAGAGTGGTGGGAGATAGCATCAAATACGCAGTATTTT. This translates into CASSQEWWEIASNTQYF.